The 4 T cell receptor beta chains given below trace back to one sample, sequenced in a study of blood T cell repertoires in COVID-19. TCRdb keeps only in-frame clones here, not all; method: immunoSEQ multiplex PCR. This sample has tens of thousands of clones, with approximately 88% found just once. The sample taken for sequencing was peripheral blood. These receptors were taken from a human donor in a cohort sampled during active COVID-19.

The chain recombines TRBV5-4 with TRBJ1-4; 9 bases map to TRBD1. The V segment lost 6 bases and the J segment 7 bases; nucleotides outside the gene matches: 10. Germline V gene sequence: CDR1 SGHNT, CDR2 YYREEE (reference sequence). This CDR3 region has 15 residues. The CDR3 bases are TGTGCCAGCACTCCGGGACAGGGTTGGTTTGAAAAACTGTTTTTT. Protein: CASTPGQGWFEKLFF.

The chain links TRBV3-1 (or the pseudogene TRBV3-2) to TRBJ2-1; 8 bases map to TRBD2. Germline CDR1 reads LGHDT; CDR2 reads YNNKEL (reference sequence). This CDR3 spans 13 amino acids. V shed 2 bases and J 14 bases; nucleotides not matched to a gene: 8. CDR3 bases: TGTGCCAGCAGCCAATCTACCGGGACTAGGAAGTTCTTC. Its translation: CASSQSTGTRKFF.

This clone was counted only a few times. The chain joins TRBV7-2 to TRBJ2-7; TRBD1 might be the D (6 bases). CDR1 and CDR2 from the germline V gene are SGHTA and FQGNSA. The CDR3 totals 16 residues. V was pared by 3 bases and J by 5 bases, with 20 bases between. The CDR3 DNA is TGTGCCAGCAGCTTCCAACACCGGGACATGGCGGACGAGCAGTACTTC. As protein: CASSFQHRDMADEQYF.

J is TRBJ1-2 and V is TRBV19; D not resolved. Germline V lookup: CDR1 LNHDA, CDR2 SQIVND (reference sequence). This CDR3 spans 14 amino acids. V gave up 6 bases and J gave up 0 bases, with 11 bases separating them. CDR3 nucleotide sequence: TGTGCCAGTAGCCGTGACCGGGCTAACTATGGCTACACCTTC. Translated, it gives CASSRDRANYGYTF.